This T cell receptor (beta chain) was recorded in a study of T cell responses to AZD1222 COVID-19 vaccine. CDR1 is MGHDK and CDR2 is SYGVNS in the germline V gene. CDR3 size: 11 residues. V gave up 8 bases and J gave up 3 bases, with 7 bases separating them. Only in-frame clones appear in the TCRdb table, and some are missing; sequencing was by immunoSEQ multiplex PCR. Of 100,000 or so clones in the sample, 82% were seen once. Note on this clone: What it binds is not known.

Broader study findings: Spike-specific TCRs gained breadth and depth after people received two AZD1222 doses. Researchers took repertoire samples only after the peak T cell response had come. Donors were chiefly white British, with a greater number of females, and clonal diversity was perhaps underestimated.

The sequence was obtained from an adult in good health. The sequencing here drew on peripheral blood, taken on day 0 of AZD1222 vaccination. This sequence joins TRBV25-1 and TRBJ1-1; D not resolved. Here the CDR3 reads CASGGYTEAFF. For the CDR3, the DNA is TGTGCCAGCGGAGGGTACACTGAAGCTTTCTTT.